This T cell receptor beta chain was recorded in a study of metastatic and nonmetastatic thyroid tumors. Study-wide context: Repertoire data that came from the blood and tumor or nodule tissue of malignant and benign thyroid patients were compared.

There are a few counts of this clone. Each patient went into thyroid surgery without having received any treatment. Germline CDR1 MRHNA, CDR2 SNTAGT. CDR3 length: 13 amino acids. The V end lost 4 bases, the J end lost 14 bases, and 17 bases lay between the germline ends. Methods used by the authors: Built for papillary thyroid cancer, a distant-metastasis classifier drew on CDR3 differences across clinicopathological groups. Using MiXCR, TCRdb re-called clones from the PCR reads. None of the V and J calls come from the authors' own analysis; TCRdb made them. The table shows 53,000 or so clones, with roughly 20% occurring only once.

This clonotype originated in a female donor with papillary thyroid cancer or a benign thyroid nodule (not recorded which). Some clones in this sample may be carry-over from other donors' samples. V and J are TRBV6-4 and TRBJ2-2, with D tentatively TRBD2 (5 bases). Sequencing input: blood. CDR3 sequence: CASSVGETGDLFF. The CDR3 region has the DNA TGTGCCAGCAGTGTTGGGGAGACCGGCGATCTGTTTTTT.